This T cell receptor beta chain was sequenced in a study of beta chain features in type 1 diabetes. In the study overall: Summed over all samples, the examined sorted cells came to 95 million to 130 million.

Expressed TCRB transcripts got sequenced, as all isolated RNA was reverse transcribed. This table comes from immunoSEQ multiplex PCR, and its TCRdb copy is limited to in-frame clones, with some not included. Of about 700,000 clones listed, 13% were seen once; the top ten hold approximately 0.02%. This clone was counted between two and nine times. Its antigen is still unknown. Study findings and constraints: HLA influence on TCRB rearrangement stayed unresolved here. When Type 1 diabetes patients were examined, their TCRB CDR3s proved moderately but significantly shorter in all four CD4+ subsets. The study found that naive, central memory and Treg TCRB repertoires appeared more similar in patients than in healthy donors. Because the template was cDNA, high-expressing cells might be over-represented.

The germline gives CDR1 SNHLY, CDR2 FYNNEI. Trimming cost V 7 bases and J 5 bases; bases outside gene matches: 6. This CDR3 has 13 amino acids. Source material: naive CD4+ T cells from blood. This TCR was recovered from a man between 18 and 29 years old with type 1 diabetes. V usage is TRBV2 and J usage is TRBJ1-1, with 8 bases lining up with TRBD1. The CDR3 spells CASKDRELTEAFF. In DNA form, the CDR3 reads TGTGCCAGCAAGGACAGGGAGTTGACTGAAGCTTTCTTT.